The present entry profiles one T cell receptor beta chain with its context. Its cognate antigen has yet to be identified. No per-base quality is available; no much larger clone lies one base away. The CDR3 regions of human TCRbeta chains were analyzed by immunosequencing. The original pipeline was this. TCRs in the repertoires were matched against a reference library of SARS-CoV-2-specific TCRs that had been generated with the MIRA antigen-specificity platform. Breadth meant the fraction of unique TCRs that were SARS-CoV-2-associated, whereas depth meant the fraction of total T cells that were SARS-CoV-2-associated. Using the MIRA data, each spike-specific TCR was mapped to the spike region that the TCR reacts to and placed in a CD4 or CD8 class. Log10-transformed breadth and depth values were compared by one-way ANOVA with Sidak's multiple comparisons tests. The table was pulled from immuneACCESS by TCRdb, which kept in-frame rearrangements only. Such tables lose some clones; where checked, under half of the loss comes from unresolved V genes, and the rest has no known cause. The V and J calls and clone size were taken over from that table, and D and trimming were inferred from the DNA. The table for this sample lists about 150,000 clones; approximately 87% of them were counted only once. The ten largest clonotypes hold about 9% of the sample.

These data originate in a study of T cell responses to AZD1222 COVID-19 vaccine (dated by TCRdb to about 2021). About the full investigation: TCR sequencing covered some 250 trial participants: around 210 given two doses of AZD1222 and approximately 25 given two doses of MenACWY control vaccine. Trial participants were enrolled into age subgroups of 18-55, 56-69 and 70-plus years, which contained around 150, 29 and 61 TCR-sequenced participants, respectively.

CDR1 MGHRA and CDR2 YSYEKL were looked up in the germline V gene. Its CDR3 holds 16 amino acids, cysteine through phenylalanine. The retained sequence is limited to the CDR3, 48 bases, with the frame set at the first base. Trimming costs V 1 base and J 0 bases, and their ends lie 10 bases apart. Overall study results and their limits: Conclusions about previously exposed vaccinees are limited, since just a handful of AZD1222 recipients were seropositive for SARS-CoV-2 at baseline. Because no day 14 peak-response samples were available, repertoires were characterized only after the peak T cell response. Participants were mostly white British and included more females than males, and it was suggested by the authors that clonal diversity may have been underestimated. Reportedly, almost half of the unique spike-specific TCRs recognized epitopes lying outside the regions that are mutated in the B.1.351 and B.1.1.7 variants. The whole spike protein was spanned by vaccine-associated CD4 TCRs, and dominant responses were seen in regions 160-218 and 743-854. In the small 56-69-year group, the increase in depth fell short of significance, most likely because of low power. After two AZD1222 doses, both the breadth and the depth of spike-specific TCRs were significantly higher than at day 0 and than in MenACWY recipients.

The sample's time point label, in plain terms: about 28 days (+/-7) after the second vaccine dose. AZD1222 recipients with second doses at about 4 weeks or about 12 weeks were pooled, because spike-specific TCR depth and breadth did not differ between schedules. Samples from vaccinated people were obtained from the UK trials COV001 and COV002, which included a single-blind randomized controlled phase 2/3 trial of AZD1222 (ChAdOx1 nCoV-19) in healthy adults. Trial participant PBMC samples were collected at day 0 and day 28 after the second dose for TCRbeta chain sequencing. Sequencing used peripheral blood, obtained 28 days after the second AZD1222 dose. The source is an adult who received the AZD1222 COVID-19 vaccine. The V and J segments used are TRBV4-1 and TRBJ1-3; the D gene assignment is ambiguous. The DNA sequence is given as TGCGCCAGCAGCCAAGCTGTGACCCCCTCTGGAAACACCATATATTTT. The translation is CASSQAVTPSGNTIYF.